The 14 T cell receptor beta chains in this list originate from one sample, sequenced in a study of cytomegalovirus exposure and HLA in healthy donors. Measured with immunoSEQ multiplex PCR; TCRdb has only the in-frame clones, and not every one. The table records approximately 100,000 clones, about 90% of them present only once. The sequenced sample consisted of PBMCs. The receptors come from a woman under 30 in good health and CMV-seronegative.

The chain employs TRBV5-4 and TRBJ2-7, with TRBD2 matching over 7 bases. The CDR3 runs to 16 residues. The J segment lost 0 bases and the V segment lost 3 bases, leaving 9 bases of the junction unmatched. The germline V gene encodes CDR1 SGHNT and CDR2 YYREEE (reference sequence). As DNA, the CDR3 is TGTGCCAGCAGCTCTGGAGCGGGGAGGGACTCCTACGAGCAGTACTTC. Translating gives CASSSGAGRDSYEQYF.

The J gene is TRBJ2-5, the V gene TRBV7-6, with a weak D call TRBD2 (5 bases). CDR3 size: 15 residues. Trimming took off 1 base at V and 0 bases at J, with 9 bases between the two ends. Germline CDR1 reads SGHVS; CDR2 reads FNYEAQ. The CDR3 spells CASSLDEGYQETQYF. The CDR3 DNA follows: TGTGCCAGCAGCTTAGACGAGGGCTACCAAGAGACCCAGTACTTC.

The CDR3 sequence: CASSQWGQGKETQYF. The CDR3 DNA reads as TGTGCCAGCAGCCAATGGGGACAGGGAAAAGAGACCCAGTACTTC. V and J are TRBV7-6 and TRBJ2-5, with 9 nucleotides matching TRBD1. Germline V CDR1 and CDR2: SGHVS, FNYEAQ. J gave up 3 bases and V 5 bases, and 7 bases lay outside the gene matches. This CDR3 comprises 15 residues.

The chain is built from TRBV23-1 and TRBJ1-5, with TRBD1 as a possible D gene (5 bases). TRBV23-1 has ORF status, its function being uncertain. Trimming pared 8 bases from V and 5 bases from J, leaving 19 bases between. The length of the CDR3 is 15 residues. DNA of the CDR3: TGCGCCAGCCCCCCGGGGGGACTTTATCATCAGCCCCAGCATTTT. Translated, it gives CASPPGGLYHQPQHF.

The rearrangement links TRBV29-1 to TRBJ1-1, with D perhaps TRBD1 (6 bases). The germline CDR1 and CDR2 sequences are SQVTM and ANQGSEA. The V gene lost 5 bases and the J gene lost 3 bases, with 13 bases spanning the gap. The CDR3 length is 13 residues. This chain's CDR3 is CSVRRGGDTEAFF. The CDR3 region has the DNA TGCAGCGTTAGGAGGGGGGGTGACACTGAAGCTTTCTTT. The whole variable domain, remainder taken from reference TRBV29-1 and TRBJ1-1, is SAVISQKPSRDICQRGTSLTIQCQVDSQVTMMFWYRQQPGQSLTLIATANQGSEATYESGFVIDKFPISRPNLTFSTLTVSNMSPEDSSIYLCSVRRGGDTEAFFGQGTRLTVV.

The V gene is TRBV7-2, the J gene TRBJ2-1; 10 bases are a match to TRBD2. With V trimmed by 3 bases and J by 7 bases, 9 bases remained unmatched. The CDR3 sequence is 16 residues long. Per the germline V gene, CDR1 is SGHTA and CDR2 is FQGNSA. CDR3 sequence reads: CASSFQAGGGLNEQFF. The CDR3 nucleotides are TGTGCCAGCAGCTTCCAAGCGGGAGGGGGTCTTAATGAGCAGTTCTTC.

V gene TRBV19 combines with J gene TRBJ2-5; D not certain. V shed 3 bases and J shed 5 bases, with 13 bases lying between them. From germline, CDR1 is LNHDA and CDR2 SQIVND (reference sequence). This CDR3 region has 14 residues. The CDR3 nucleotides are TGTGCCAGTAGTATTGACTGGATAACGGAGACCCAGTACTTC. This gives the protein CASSIDWITETQYF.

This chain links TRBV6-5 with TRBJ2-7, with 8 bases lining up with TRBD2. J was trimmed by 7 bases and V by 0 bases; bases with no gene match: 8. The length of the CDR3 is 15 residues. Per the germline V gene, CDR1 is MNHEY and CDR2 is SVGAGI. The CDR3 DNA reads as TGTGCCAGCAGTTACTCGACCCAGCGGGAGAGGGAGCAGTACTTC. Protein: CASSYSTQREREQYF.

This clone was seen just once. This chain links TRBV7-2 with TRBJ1-4; a weak D match, TRBD1 (5 bases). This CDR3 comprises 14 residues. Trimming took 2 bases from V and 4 from J, leaving 8 bases between them. The germline CDR1 and CDR2 sequences are SGHTA and FQGNSA. CDR3 in DNA: TGTGCCAGCAGCTTACAGGGTGGTAATGAAAAACTGTTTTTT. Translation: CASSLQGGNEKLFF.

The rearrangement links TRBV7-9 to TRBJ1-5, with 7 bases matching TRBD1. This CDR3 has 14 amino acids. Trimming at V came to 5 bases and at J to 3 bases, leaving 4 bases not matched to a gene. Germline V lookup: CDR1 SEHNR, CDR2 FQNEAQ (reference sequence). CDR3 sequence (DNA): TGTGCCAGCAGCGCACAGGGGCCCAATCAGCCCCAGCATTTT. Encoded protein: CASSAQGPNQPQHF.

This clone was seen just once. The V call is TRBV7-3, the J call TRBJ1-2, with 10 positions matching TRBD1. With 5 bases clipped from V and 5 bases from J, the junction kept 2 bases outside the gene matches. This CDR3 has 13 amino acids. Germline-derived CDR1 and CDR2 are SGHTA and FQGTGA. The CDR3 loop is CASSRDRGYGYTF. The CDR3 nucleotides read TGTGCCAGCAGCCGGGACAGGGGTTATGGCTACACCTTC.

The chain has TRBV30 and TRBJ1-3; D is possibly TRBD1 (6 bases). V lost 0 bases and J lost 0, with 9 bases in between. The CDR3 runs 15 residues. Germline V gene sequence: CDR1 GTSNPN, CDR2 SVGIG (reference sequence). In nucleotides, the CDR3 is TGTGCCTGGAGTGTGACAGGTATCTCTGGAAACACCATATATTTT. Translating it yields CAWSVTGISGNTIYF.

The chain uses TRBV7-9 and TRBJ2-7; the match to TRBD2 covers 13 bases. The CDR3 loop spans 17 amino acids. The junction had 14 bases not matched to a gene; V was cut back by 5 bases and J by 7 bases. CDR1 is SEHNR, CDR2 FQNEAQ, per germline (reference sequence). The CDR3, as DNA: TGTGCCAGCAGCCAATCAGGACTAGCGGGAGTAGATGGGGAGCAGTACTTC. This sequence encodes CASSQSGLAGVDGEQYF.

The chain recombines TRBV18 with TRBJ1-1; 10 positions agree with TRBD1. The germline CDR1 and CDR2 sequences are KGHSH and LQKENI. The CDR3 totals 15 residues. Germline trimming cut 8 bases from V and 1 base from J; bases unmatched to any gene: 7. CDR3 DNA: TGTGCCAGCCAAGGACAGGGGGGGCCGAACACTGAAGCTTTCTTT. Translated, it gives CASQGQGGPNTEAFF.